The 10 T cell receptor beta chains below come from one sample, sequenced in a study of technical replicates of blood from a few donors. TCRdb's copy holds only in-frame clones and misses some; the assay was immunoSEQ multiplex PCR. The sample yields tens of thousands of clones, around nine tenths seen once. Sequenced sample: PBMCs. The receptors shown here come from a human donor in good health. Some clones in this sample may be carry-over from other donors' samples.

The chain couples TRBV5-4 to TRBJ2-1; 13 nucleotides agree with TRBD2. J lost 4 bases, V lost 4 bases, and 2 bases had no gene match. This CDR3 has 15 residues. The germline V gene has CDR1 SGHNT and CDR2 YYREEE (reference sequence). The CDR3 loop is CASSRTSGGYNEQFF. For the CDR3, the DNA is TGTGCCAGCAGCCGGACTAGCGGGGGTTACAATGAGCAGTTCTTC.

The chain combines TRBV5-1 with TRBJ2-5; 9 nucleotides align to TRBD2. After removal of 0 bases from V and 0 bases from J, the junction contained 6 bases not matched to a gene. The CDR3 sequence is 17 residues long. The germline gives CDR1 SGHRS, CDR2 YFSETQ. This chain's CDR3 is CASSLGLAVGYQETQYF. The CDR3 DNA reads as TGCGCCAGCAGCTTGGGACTAGCGGTGGGGTACCAAGAGACCCAGTACTTC. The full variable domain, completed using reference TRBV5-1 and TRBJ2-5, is KAGVTQTPRYLIKTRGQQVTLSCSPISGHRSVSWYQQTPGQGLQFLFEYFSETQRNKGNFPGRFSGRQFSNSRSEMNVSTLELGDSALYLCASSLGLAVGYQETQYFGPGTRLLVL.

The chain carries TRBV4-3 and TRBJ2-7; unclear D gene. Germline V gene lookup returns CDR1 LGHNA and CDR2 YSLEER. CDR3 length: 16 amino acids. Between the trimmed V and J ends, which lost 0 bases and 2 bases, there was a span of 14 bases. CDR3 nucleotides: TGCGCCAGCAGCCAAGATAACGCGGCGGAAACCTACGAGCAGTACTTC. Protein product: CASSQDNAAETYEQYF.

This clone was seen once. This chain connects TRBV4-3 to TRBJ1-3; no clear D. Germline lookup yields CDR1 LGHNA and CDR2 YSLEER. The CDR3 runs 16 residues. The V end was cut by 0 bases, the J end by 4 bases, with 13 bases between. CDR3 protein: CASSQDPASRGNTIYF. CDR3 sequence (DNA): TGCGCCAGCAGCCAAGATCCCGCGTCCCGGGGAAACACCATATATTTT.

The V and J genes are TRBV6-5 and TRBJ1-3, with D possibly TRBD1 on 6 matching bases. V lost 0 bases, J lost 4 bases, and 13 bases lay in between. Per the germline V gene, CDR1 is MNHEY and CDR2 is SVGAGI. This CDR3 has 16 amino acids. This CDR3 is CASSYSRGGRGNTIYF. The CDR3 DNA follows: TGTGCCAGCAGTTACTCTAGGGGGGGAAGAGGAAACACCATATATTTT.

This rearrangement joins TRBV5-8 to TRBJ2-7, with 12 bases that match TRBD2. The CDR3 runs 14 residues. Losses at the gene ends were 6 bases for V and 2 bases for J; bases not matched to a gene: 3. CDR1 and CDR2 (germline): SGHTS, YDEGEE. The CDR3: CASILAGGPYEQYF. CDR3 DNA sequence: TGTGCCAGCATCCTAGCGGGAGGGCCCTACGAGCAGTACTTC. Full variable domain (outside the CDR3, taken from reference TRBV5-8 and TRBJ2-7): EAGVTQSPTHLIKTRGQQATLRCSPISGHTSVYWYQQALGLGLQFLLWYDEGEERNRGNFPPRFSGRQFPNYSSELNVNALELEDSALYLCASILAGGPYEQYFGPGTRLTVT.

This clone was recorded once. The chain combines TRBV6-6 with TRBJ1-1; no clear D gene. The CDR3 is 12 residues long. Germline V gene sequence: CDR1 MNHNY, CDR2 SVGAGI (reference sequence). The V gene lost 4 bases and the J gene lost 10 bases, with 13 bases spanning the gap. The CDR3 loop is CASSFVSERAFF. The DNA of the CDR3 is TGTGCCAGCAGTTTCGTGAGCGAAAGAGCTTTCTTT.

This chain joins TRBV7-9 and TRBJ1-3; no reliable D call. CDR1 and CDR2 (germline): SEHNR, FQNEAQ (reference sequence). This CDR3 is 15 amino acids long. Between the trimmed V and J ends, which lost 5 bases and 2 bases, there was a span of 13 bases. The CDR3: CASSQSNPAGNTIYF. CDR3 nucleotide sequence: TGTGCCAGCAGCCAATCTAACCCGGCTGGAAACACCATATATTTT.

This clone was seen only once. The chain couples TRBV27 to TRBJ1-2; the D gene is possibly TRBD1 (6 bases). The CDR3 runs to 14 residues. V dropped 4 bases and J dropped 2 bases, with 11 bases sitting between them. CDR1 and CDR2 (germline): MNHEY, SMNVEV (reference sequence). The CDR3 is CASSSFGTNYGYTF. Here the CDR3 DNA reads TGTGCCAGCAGTTCATTCGGGACAAACTATGGCTACACCTTC.

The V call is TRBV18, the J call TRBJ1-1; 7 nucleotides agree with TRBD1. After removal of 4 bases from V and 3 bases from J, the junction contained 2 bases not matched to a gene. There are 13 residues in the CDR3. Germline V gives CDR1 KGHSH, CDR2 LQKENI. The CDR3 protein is CASSLQGDTEAFF. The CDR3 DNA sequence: TGTGCCAGCTCACTCCAGGGGGACACTGAAGCTTTCTTT.